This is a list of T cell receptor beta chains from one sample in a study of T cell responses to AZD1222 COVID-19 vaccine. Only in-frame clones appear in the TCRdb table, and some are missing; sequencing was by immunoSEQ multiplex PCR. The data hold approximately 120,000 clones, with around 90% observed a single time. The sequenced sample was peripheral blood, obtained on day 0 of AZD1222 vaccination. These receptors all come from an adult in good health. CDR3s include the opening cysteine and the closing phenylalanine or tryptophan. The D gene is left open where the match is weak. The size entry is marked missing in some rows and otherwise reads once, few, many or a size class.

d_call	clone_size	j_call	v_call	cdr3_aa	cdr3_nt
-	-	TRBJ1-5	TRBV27	CASSLSGVRNQPQHF	TGTGCCAGCAGTTTATCAGGGGTGAGGAATCAGCCCCAGCATTTT
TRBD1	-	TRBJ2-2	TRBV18	CASSPYGTGAYTGELFF	TGTGCCAGCTCACCTTACGGGACAGGGGCCTACACCGGGGAGCTGTTTTTT
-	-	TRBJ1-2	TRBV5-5	CASSLDLTDSAFYGYTF	TGTGCCAGCAGCTTGGACCTGACGGACAGCGCCTTCTATGGCTACACCTTC
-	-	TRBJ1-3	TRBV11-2	CASSSRAHFSGNTIYF	TGTGCCAGCAGCTCGCGGGCGCATTTCTCTGGAAACACCATATATTTT
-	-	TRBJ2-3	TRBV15	CATRAGQMGTDTQYF	TGTGCCACTCGGGCAGGGCAAATGGGCACAGATACGCAGTATTTT
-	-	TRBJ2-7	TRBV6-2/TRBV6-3	CASSDPPDEQYF	TGTGCCAGCAGTGACCCGCCGGACGAGCAGTACTTC
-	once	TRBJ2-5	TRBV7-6	CASRATGGQSGTQYF	TGTGCCAGCAGAGCTACCGGGGGACAGTCAGGGACCCAGTACTTC
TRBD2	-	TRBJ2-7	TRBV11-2	CASSLAGGLAGGYEQYF	TGTGCCAGCAGCTTAGCCGGAGGACTAGCGGGCGGATACGAGCAGTACTTC
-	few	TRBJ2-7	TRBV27	CASGPEGYEQYF	TGTGCCAGCGGCCCCGAAGGGTACGAGCAGTACTTC
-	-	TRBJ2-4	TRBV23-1	CASSRRPNQYF	TGCGCCAGCAGTCGGAGGCCTAATCAGTACTTC
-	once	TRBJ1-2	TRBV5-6	CASSLGALMNYGYTF	TGTGCCAGCAGCTTGGGGGCACTTATGAACTATGGCTACACCTTC
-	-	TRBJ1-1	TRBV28	CASSFPSRGAFF	TGTGCCAGCAGTTTCCCCTCCAGGGGAGCTTTCTTT
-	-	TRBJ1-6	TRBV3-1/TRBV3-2	CASSQERPLLDSPLHF	TGTGCCAGCAGCCAAGAGAGACCCCTCCTGGATTCACCCCTCCACTTT
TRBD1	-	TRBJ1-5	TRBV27	CASSLSGPGGDYSNQPQHF	TGTGCCAGCAGTTTATCGGGTCCAGGGGGAGACTATAGCAATCAGCCCCAGCATTTT
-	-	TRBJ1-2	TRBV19	CASSIGLPVHGYTF	TGTGCCAGTAGTATAGGGCTCCCGGTGCATGGCTACACCTTC
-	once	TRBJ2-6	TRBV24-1	CATSARGVAGANVLTF	TGTGCCACCAGTGCCAGGGGGGTTGCTGGGGCCAACGTCCTGACTTTC
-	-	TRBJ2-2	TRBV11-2	CASSLVGGFVTGELFF	TGTGCCAGCAGCTTAGTTGGAGGGTTCGTTACCGGGGAGCTGTTTTTT